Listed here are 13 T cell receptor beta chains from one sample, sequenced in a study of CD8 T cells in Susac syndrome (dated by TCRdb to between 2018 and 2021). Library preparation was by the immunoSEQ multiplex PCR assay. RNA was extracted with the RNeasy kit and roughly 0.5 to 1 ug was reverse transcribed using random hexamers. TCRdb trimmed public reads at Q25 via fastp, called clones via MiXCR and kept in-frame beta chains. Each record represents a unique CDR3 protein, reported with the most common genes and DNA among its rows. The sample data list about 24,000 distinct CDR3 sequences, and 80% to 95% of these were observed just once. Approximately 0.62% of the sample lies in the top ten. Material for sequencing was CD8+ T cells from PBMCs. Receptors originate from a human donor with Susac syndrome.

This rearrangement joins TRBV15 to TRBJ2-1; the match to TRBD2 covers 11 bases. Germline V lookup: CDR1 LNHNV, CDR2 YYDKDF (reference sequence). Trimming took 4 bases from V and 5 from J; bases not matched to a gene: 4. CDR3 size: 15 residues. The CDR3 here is CATSNSGGEDNEQFF. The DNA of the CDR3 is TGTGCCACCAGCAATAGCGGGGGGGAAGACAATGAGCAGTTCTTC.

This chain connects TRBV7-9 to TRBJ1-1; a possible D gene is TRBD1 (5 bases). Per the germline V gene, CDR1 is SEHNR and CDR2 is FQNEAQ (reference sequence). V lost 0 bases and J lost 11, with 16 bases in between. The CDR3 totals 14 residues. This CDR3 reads CASSLAAAQGEAFF. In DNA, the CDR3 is TGTGCCAGCAGCTTAGCGGCGGCGCAGGGCGAGGCTTTCTTT.

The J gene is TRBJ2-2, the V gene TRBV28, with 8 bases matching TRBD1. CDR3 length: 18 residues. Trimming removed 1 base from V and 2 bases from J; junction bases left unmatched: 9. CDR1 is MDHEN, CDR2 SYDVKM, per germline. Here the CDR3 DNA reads TGTGCCAGCAGTTTATACATGACAGGGGCCGCCAACACCGGGGAGCTGTTTTTT. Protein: CASSLYMTGAANTGELFF.

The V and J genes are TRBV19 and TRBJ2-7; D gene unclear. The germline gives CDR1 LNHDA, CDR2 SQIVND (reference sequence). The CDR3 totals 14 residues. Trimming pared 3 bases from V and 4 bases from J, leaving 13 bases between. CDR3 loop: CASSMILSSYEQYF. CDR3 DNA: TGTGCCAGTAGTATGATCCTCTCGAGTTACGAGCAGTACTTC.

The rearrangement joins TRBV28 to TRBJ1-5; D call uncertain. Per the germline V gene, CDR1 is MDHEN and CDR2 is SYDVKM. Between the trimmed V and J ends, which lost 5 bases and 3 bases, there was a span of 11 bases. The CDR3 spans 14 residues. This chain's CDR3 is CASSAGRYNQPQHF. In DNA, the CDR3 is TGTGCCAGCAGTGCAGGACGGTACAATCAGCCCCAGCATTTT.

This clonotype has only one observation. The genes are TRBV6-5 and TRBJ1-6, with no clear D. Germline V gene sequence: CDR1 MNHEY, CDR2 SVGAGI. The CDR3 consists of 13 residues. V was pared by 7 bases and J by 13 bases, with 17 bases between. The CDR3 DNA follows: TGTGCCAGCACCCCCCAGAGCCTTTCGCCCCTCCACTTT. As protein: CASTPQSLSPLHF.

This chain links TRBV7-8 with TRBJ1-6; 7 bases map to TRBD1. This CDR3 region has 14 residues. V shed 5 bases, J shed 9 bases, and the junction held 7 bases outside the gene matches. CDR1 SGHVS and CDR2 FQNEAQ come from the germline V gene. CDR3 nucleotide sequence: TGTGCCAGCAGCCCAGGGGGAAGGGGTTCACCCCTCCACTTT. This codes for CASSPGGRGSPLHF.

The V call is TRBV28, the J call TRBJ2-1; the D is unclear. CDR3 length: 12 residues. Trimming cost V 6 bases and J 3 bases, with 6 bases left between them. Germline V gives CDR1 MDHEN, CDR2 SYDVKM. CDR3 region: CASSPGYNEQFF. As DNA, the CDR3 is TGTGCCAGCAGCCCCGGCTACAATGAGCAGTTCTTC.

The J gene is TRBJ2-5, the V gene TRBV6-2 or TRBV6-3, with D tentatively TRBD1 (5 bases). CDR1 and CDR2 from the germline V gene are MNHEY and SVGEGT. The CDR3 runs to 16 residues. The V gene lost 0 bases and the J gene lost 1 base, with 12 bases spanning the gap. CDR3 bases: TGTGCCAGCAGTTACTCGACCCAGGGCCCCCAAGAGACCCAGTACTTC. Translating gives CASSYSTQGPQETQYF.

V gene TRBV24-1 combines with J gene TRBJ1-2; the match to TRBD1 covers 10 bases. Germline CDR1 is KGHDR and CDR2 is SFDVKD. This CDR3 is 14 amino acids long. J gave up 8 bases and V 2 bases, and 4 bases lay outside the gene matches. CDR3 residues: CATSDSGTGDGYTF. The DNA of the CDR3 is TGTGCCACCAGTGATTCCGGGACAGGGGACGGCTACACCTTC.

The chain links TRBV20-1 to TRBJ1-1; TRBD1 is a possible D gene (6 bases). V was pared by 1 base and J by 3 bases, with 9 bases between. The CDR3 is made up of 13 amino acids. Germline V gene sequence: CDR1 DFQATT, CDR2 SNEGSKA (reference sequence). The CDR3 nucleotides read TGCAGTGCTAGAGGGGGGCGGGACACTGAAGCTTTCTTT. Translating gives CSARGGRDTEAFF.

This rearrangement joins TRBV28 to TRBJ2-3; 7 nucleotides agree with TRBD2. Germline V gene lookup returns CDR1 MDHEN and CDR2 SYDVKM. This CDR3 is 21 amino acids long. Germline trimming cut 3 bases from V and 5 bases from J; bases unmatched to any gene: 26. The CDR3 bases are TGTGCCAGCAGTTTGTCCGGGCTGAGCGGGGCAATAATACTAAGTGGAGATACGCAGTATTTT. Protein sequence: CASSLSGLSGAIILSGDTQYF. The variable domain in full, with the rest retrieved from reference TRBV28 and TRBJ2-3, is DVKVTQSSRYLVKRTGEKVFLECVQDMDHENMFWYRQDPGLGLRLIYFSYDVKMKEKGDIPEGYSVSREKKERFSLILESASTNQTSMYLCASSLSGLSGAIILSGDTQYFGPGTRLTVL.

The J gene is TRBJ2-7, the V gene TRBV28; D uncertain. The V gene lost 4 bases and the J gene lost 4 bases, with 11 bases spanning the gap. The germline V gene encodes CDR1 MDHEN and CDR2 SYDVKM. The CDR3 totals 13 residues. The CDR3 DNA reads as TGTGCCAGCAGTTCCACCAGCCAGTACGAGCAGTACTTC. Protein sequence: CASSSTSQYEQYF.